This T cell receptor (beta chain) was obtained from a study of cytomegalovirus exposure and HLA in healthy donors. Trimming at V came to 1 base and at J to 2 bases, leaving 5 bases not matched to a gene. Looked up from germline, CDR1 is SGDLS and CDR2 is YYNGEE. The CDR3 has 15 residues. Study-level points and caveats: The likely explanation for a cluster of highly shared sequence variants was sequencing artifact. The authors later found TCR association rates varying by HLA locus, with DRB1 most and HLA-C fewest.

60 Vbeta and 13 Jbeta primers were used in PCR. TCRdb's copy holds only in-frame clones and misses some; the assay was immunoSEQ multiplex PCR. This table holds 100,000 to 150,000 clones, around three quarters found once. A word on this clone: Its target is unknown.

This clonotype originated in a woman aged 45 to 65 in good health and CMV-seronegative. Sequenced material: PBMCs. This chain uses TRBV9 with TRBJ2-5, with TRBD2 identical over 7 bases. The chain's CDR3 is CASSVRPSGQETQYF. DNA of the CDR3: TGTGCCAGCAGCGTACGCCCTAGCGGACAAGAGACCCAGTACTTC.